The 28 T cell receptor beta chains reported below all come from one sample, sequenced in a study of shared clonotypes between healthy human individuals. Measured with immunoSEQ multiplex PCR; TCRdb has only the in-frame clones, and not every one. Of 2.3 million or so clones in the sample, approximately 95% were seen once. Sequencing was performed on naive CD4+ T cells from PBMCs. This sample's subset: CD45RA+ positively selected. Receptors originate from a young man in good health. Some clones in this sample may be carry-over from other donors' samples.

The chain is built from TRBV5-1 and TRBJ2-2, with D perhaps matching TRBD1 (6 bases). Germline V gene data show CDR1 as SGHRS and CDR2 as YFSETQ. Trimming left V 0 bases short and J 7 bases short, with 16 bases between. This CDR3 comprises 16 residues. In DNA form, the CDR3 reads TGCGCCAGCAGCTTGGCGGGATCCCAACAGGGCGGGGAGCTGTTTTTT. As protein: CASSLAGSQQGGELFF.

The rearrangement uses TRBV7-6 and TRBJ2-7, with D perhaps matching TRBD1 (5 bases). The germline V gene has CDR1 SGHVS and CDR2 FNYEAQ. The CDR3 sequence is 13 residues long. V lost 6 bases and J 6 bases, leaving 15 bases between the germline ends. The DNA of the CDR3 is TGTGCCAGCAGTTTTACTCAGGGTTTCGAGCAGTACTTC. Translated, it gives CASSFTQGFEQYF. The full variable domain, in which reference TRBV7-6 and TRBJ2-7 provide the parts outside the CDR3, is GAGVSQSPRYKVTKRGQDVALRCDPISGHVSLYWYRQALGQGPEFLTYFNYEAQQDKSGLPNDRFSAERPEGSISTLTIQRTEQRDSAMYRCASSFTQGFEQYFGPGTRLTVT.

The V call is TRBV5-1, the J call TRBJ2-5; D might be TRBD2 (5 bases). Germline CDR1 and CDR2: SGHRS and YFSETQ. The CDR3 runs 15 residues. With 0 bases removed from V and 1 base from J, the gap between germline ends came to 10 bases. CDR3 in amino acids: CASSLAGDVQETQYF. The CDR3 region has the DNA TGCGCCAGCAGCTTGGCCGGGGATGTCCAAGAGACCCAGTACTTC.

This rearrangement joins TRBV5-4 to TRBJ2-7; 7 bases are a match to TRBD1. After removal of 4 bases from V and 0 bases from J, the junction contained 4 bases not matched to a gene. CDR1 is SGHNT and CDR2 is YYREEE in the germline V gene (reference sequence). The CDR3 runs 14 residues. The CDR3 is CASSPRDSSYEQYF. The CDR3 nucleotides are TGTGCCAGCAGCCCTAGGGACAGCTCCTACGAGCAGTACTTC.

The rearrangement joins TRBV29-1 to TRBJ1-2; D may be TRBD1 (5 bases). CDR1 is SQVTM, CDR2 ANQGSEA, per germline. This CDR3 comprises 12 residues. V was clipped by 1 base and J by 7 bases, with 10 bases between them. The CDR3 DNA reads TGCAGCGTTGAAGGCCCAGGGCCTGGCTACACCTTC. This sequence encodes CSVEGPGPGYTF.

V is TRBV28 and J is TRBJ2-3, with D possibly being TRBD1 (6 bases). Germline V gene sequence: CDR1 MDHEN, CDR2 SYDVKM. The V end was cut by 5 bases, the J end by 5 bases, with 20 bases between. The length of the CDR3 is 16 residues. The CDR3 protein is CASSARYRDQLDTQYF. The CDR3, as DNA: TGTGCCAGCAGTGCAAGATACAGGGATCAACTAGATACGCAGTATTTT.

CDR3: CASTPETAANEKLFF. The CDR3 DNA is TGTGCCAGCACCCCGGAGACAGCGGCTAATGAAAAACTGTTTTTT. V and J are TRBV2 and TRBJ1-4; maybe TRBD1 (5 bases). CDR1 is SNHLY and CDR2 is FYNNEI in the germline V gene. The ends were cut back, 7 bases at V and 3 bases at J, with 15 bases in the middle. The CDR3 spans 15 residues.

This chain joins TRBV5-4 and TRBJ2-2; 12 bases align to TRBD2. J gave up 6 bases and V 3 bases, and 12 bases lay outside the gene matches. The CDR3 totals 18 residues. Germline V lookup: CDR1 SGHNT, CDR2 YYREEE (reference sequence). As DNA, the CDR3 is TGTGCCAGCAGCTCCCCAACTAGCGGGAGGTCGGTCGCCGGGGAGCTGTTTTTT. This gives the protein CASSSPTSGRSVAGELFF.

This chain joins TRBV11-1 and TRBJ1-1; possibly TRBD1 for D (5 bases). Germline V gene lookup returns CDR1 SGHAT and CDR2 FQDESV (reference sequence). V was clipped by 3 bases and J by 5 bases, with 13 bases between them. CDR3 size: 14 residues. CDR3 loop: CASSLGGSRTEAFF. The CDR3 bases are TGTGCCAGCAGCTTGGGGGGGTCAAGGACTGAAGCTTTCTTT. Looking up the rest from reference TRBV11-1 and TRBJ1-1 gives the full variable domain: EAEVAQSPRYKITEKSQAVAFWCDPISGHATLYWYRQILGQGPELLVQFQDESVVDDSQLPKDRFSAERLKGVDSTLKIQPAELGDSAMYLCASSLGGSRTEAFFGQGTRLTVV.

The chain employs TRBV7-9 and TRBJ2-7, with a possible D match to TRBD2 (5 bases). V was trimmed by 5 bases and J by 3 bases, leaving 8 bases between them. Germline V gene data show CDR1 as SEHNR and CDR2 as FQNEAQ (reference sequence). This CDR3 comprises 12 residues. CDR3 DNA: TGTGCCAGCAGCAAAGACTACTACGAGCAGTACTTC. Translated, it gives CASSKDYYEQYF.

Only a few counts were recorded for this clone. Other nucleotide sequences in the sample specify the same CDR3. The rearrangement links TRBV28 to TRBJ2-7; TRBD1 agrees at 7 bases. Germline V gene sequence: CDR1 MDHEN, CDR2 SYDVKM. The CDR3 is made up of 12 amino acids. The junction had 0 bases not matched to a gene; V was cut back by 5 bases and J by 2 bases. CDR3 DNA: TGTGCCAGCAGTGGGACAGCCTACGAGCAGTACTTC. Translation: CASSGTAYEQYF. Variable domain in full (rest from reference TRBV28 and TRBJ2-7): DVKVTQSSRYLVKRTGEKVFLECVQDMDHENMFWYRQDPGLGLRLIYFSYDVKMKEKGDIPEGYSVSREKKERFSLILESASTNQTSMYLCASSGTAYEQYFGPGTRLTVT.

As for this clone: Additional DNA sequences in this sample encode the identical CDR3. The gene calls are TRBV5-1 and TRBJ2-3; D unclear. Germline V gene sequence: CDR1 SGHRS, CDR2 YFSETQ. Trimming cost V 3 bases and J 2 bases, with 13 bases left between them. The length of the CDR3 is 15 residues. The CDR3 DNA sequence: TGCGCCAGCAGCTCCGGCAGGCCCGCCACAGATACGCAGTATTTT. It is translated as CASSSGRPATDTQYF. Filled out from reference TRBV5-1 and TRBJ2-3, the complete variable domain reads KAGVTQTPRYLIKTRGQQVTLSCSPISGHRSVSWYQQTPGQGLQFLFEYFSETQRNKGNFPGRFSGRQFSNSRSEMNVSTLELGDSALYLCASSSGRPATDTQYFGPGTRLTVL.

This chain joins TRBV12-1 and TRBJ1-5; the table's D call TRBD1 went unverified against the DNA. TRBV12-1 is flagged as a pseudogene. This CDR3 region has 15 residues. The DNA for the CDR3 is TGTGCCAGCAGCCCTTACCGGGACAACAATCAGCCCCAGCATTTT. It translates to CASSPYRDNNQPQHF.

The count of this clone is one. The chain joins TRBV28 to TRBJ2-7, with 11 bases identical to TRBD2. The CDR3 covers 16 residues. Germline lookup yields CDR1 MDHEN and CDR2 SYDVKM. Trimming removed 6 bases from V and 2 bases from J; junction bases left unmatched: 9. The DNA of the CDR3 is TGTGCCAGCAGCCCTTCGGGACTAGCGGCCACCTACGAGCAGTACTTC. The encoded protein is CASSPSGLAATYEQYF. The whole variable domain, remainder taken from reference TRBV28 and TRBJ2-7, is DVKVTQSSRYLVKRTGEKVFLECVQDMDHENMFWYRQDPGLGLRLIYFSYDVKMKEKGDIPEGYSVSREKKERFSLILESASTNQTSMYLCASSPSGLAATYEQYFGPGTRLTVT.

The chain joins TRBV7-2 to TRBJ2-5, with D possibly TRBD1 on 7 matching bases. This CDR3 comprises 16 residues. The germline V gene has CDR1 SGHTA and CDR2 FQGNSA. Trimming shortened V by 1 base and J by 4 bases, and 16 bases separated the two germline ends. Here the CDR3 DNA reads TGTGCCAGCAGCTTAGTTTGGCAGGGGGGAGGAGAGACCCAGTACTTC. This gives the protein CASSLVWQGGGETQYF.

The chain recombines TRBV5-1 with TRBJ1-1, with D possibly matching TRBD1 (5 bases). This CDR3 has 17 amino acids. Germline V lookup: CDR1 SGHRS, CDR2 YFSETQ. Trimming stripped 1 base from V and 1 base from J, with 17 bases between. The CDR3 loop is CASSLRGGGVRNTEAFF. The CDR3 DNA is TGCGCCAGCAGCTTGAGGGGAGGAGGTGTTAGGAACACTGAAGCTTTCTTT.

The chain uses TRBV18 and TRBJ1-2, with D tentatively TRBD1 (5 bases). Germline V gene lookup returns CDR1 KGHSH and CDR2 LQKENI. V lost 3 bases, J lost 6 bases, and 14 bases lay in between. The CDR3 contains 14 residues. CDR3 region: CASSPTAGGDGYTF. CDR3 coding DNA: TGTGCCAGCTCACCGACCGCGGGGGGGGATGGCTACACCTTC.

The chain links TRBV28 to TRBJ2-7; possible D gene TRBD1, 6 bases. CDR1 and CDR2 from the germline V gene are MDHEN and SYDVKM. This CDR3 is built from 18 residues. Trimming left V 6 bases short and J 4 bases short, with 28 bases between. Written as DNA, the CDR3 is TGTGCCAGCAGCCGAATCCGGGACACCCCCGACAAGACATACGAGCAGTACTTC. The encoded protein is CASSRIRDTPDKTYEQYF.

Here the CDR3 reads CASSVAPGLAGDTDTQYF. The DNA of the CDR3 is TGTGCCAGCAGCGTAGCCCCGGGACTAGCGGGAGACACAGATACGCAGTATTTT. The V and J genes are TRBV9 and TRBJ2-3; 14 positions agree with TRBD2. V was clipped by 0 bases and J by 2 bases; unmatched bases: 5. CDR3 size: 18 residues. CDR1 SGDLS and CDR2 YYNGEE come from the germline V gene.

This chain joins TRBV5-1 and TRBJ2-7; D perhaps matches TRBD1 (6 bases). V shed 4 bases and J shed 2 bases, with 13 bases lying between them. This CDR3 is built from 14 residues. Germline CDR1 SGHRS, CDR2 YFSETQ. The CDR3: CASSPRDTAYEQYF. Here the CDR3 DNA reads TGCGCCAGCAGCCCCCGGGACACCGCCTACGAGCAGTACTTC.

The V call is TRBV4-2, the J call TRBJ2-1; 10 bases are a match to TRBD2. J was trimmed by 7 bases and V by 2 bases; bases with no gene match: 2. This CDR3 is built from 14 residues. Germline V gene sequence: CDR1 LGHNA, CDR2 YNFKEQ. Written as DNA, the CDR3 is TGTGCCAGCAGCCAACCTAGCGGGAGAAATGAGCAGTTCTTC. Translating gives CASSQPSGRNEQFF.

The rearrangement joins TRBV7-2 to TRBJ2-1; D could derive from TRBD1 or TRBD2 (6 bases each). The CDR3 totals 15 residues. Trimming took off 4 bases at V and 7 bases at J, with 17 bases between the two ends. Germline CDR1 is SGHTA and CDR2 is FQGNSA. CDR3 loop: CASSYLGGRVNEQFF. CDR3 nucleotides: TGTGCCAGCAGCTACTTAGGGGGGAGAGTGAATGAGCAGTTCTTC.

On this clone: The same CDR3 arises from other DNA sequences in this sample as well. This chain links TRBV20-1 with TRBJ2-5; TRBD2 might be the D (6 bases). Trimming removed 6 bases at V and 5 bases at J, with 10 bases between. Germline CDR1 is DFQATT and CDR2 is SNEGSKA (reference sequence). There are 11 residues in the CDR3. The CDR3 region is CSAARGETQYF. Here the CDR3 DNA reads TGCAGTGCGGCACGGGGGGAGACCCAGTACTTC.

The V gene is TRBV10-3, the J gene TRBJ1-2; 8 nucleotides match TRBD1. The CDR3 is 15 amino acids. Germline assignment: CDR1 ENHRY and CDR2 SYGVKD. After removal of 5 bases from V and 8 bases from J, the junction contained 13 bases not matched to a gene. The CDR3 nucleotides are TGTGCCATCAGTCGATACGTACAGGGGGTAAGGGGCTACACCTTC. Its translation is CAISRYVQGVRGYTF.

J is TRBJ1-2 and V is TRBV19; tentative D call: TRBD1 (5 bases). The CDR3 is 14 amino acids. The V end was cut by 2 bases, the J end by 4 bases, with 11 bases between. Germline values: CDR1 LNHDA, CDR2 SQIVND (reference sequence). CDR3 bases: TGTGCCAGTAGTATAATACGGGGCGGCTATGGCTACACCTTC. It is translated as CASSIIRGGYGYTF.

The CDR3 DNA is TGCAGCGCCCTTATTGGCGGGGGGGTCCACGAGCAGTACTTC. Translation gives CSALIGGGVHEQYF. This chain links TRBV29-1 with TRBJ2-7; 9 positions match TRBD2. Germline loops: CDR1 SQVTM, CDR2 ANQGSEA. With V trimmed by 7 bases and J by 5 bases, 12 bases remained unmatched. This CDR3 contains 14 residues.

The rearrangement joins TRBV2 to TRBJ2-1, with 7 bases fitting TRBD2. The CDR3 extends over 15 amino acids. J was trimmed by 2 bases and V by 4 bases; bases with no gene match: 5. Germline CDR1 SNHLY, CDR2 FYNNEI. DNA of the CDR3: TGTGCCAGCAGTGTCAGTCTAGCGGCCTACAATGAGCAGTTCTTC. Protein product: CASSVSLAAYNEQFF.

This chain uses TRBV7-9 with TRBJ2-3; no definite D call. V was trimmed by 5 bases and J by 3 bases, leaving 9 bases between them. The CDR3 extends over 13 amino acids. CDR1 and CDR2 from the germline V gene are SEHNR and FQNEAQ (reference sequence). CDR3 protein: CASSPPHTDTQYF. CDR3 nucleotide sequence: TGTGCCAGCAGCCCCCCCCATACAGATACGCAGTATTTT.